The rows below give T cell receptor beta chains drawn from one sample of a study of blood T cells in healthy people across ages. TCRdb called the 5' RACE reads again in MiXCR, with one record for every CDR3 protein. The table has some 890,000 distinct CDR3 sequences, about 28% seen once. A further study also used this sample, focusing on T cells of mothers and their children.

The sample consisted of blood. The receptors originated from a woman aged 35 to 49 in good health. The conserved cysteine and the conserved F or W are not part of the CDR3 here. The D gene is left open where the match is weak. Some rows mark clone size as missing; the rest say once, few, many or name a class of expanded clone.

J	V	D	size	CDR3
TRBJ2-1	TRBV7-9	-	-	ASSSPVPPDEQF
TRBJ2-7	TRBV4-1	TRBD1	-	ACSASGTGAYEQY
TRBJ2-6	TRBV20-1	-	few	SAREGRDIGAWVGANVLT
TRBJ2-7	TRBV20-1	TRBD2	-	SATRSGALYEQY
TRBJ1-2	TRBV20-1	-	few	SARRSGYT
TRBJ1-6	TRBV6-5	-	-	TSTTVNSPLH
TRBJ1-6	TRBV28	TRBD1	-	ASRHFGQERTPLH
TRBJ2-1	TRBV7-2	TRBD2	few	ASSLPGLAGGPNNEQF
TRBJ2-3	TRBV28	-	-	ASSRDWTDTQY
TRBJ2-7	TRBV4-1	-	few	ASSQPGGSYEQY
TRBJ2-7	TRBV4-1	TRBD1	-	ASSPDRADYEQY
TRBJ2-5	TRBV9	-	-	ASSGRRGWETQY
TRBJ1-5	TRBV6-6	-	-	AGHTYSNQPQH
TRBJ2-1	TRBV2	-	few	ASSELGAASSYNEQF
TRBJ2-7	TRBV5-1	TRBD1	many	ASRDRTGFGVYEQY
TRBJ1-2	TRBV12-3/TRBV12-4	-	-	ASGAPGGYT
TRBJ1-4	TRBV5-1	TRBD1	-	ASSLSEWTGKNEKLF
TRBJ1-2	TRBV12-3/TRBV12-4	-	many	ASSFNREAWGYT
TRBJ2-5	TRBV6-9	TRBD2	many	ASSFTRGGPQETQY
TRBJ1-2	TRBV20-1	-	-	SATSWGPGYT
TRBJ2-1	TRBV7-8	-	-	ASSLPKGWGPYNEQF
TRBJ2-5	TRBV7-2	-	few	ASGPVGSYQETQY
TRBJ2-4	TRBV7-3	-	many	AGLACSHRAGKNIQY
TRBJ1-5	TRBV28	-	-	ASRLPPNQPQH
TRBJ2-5	TRBV12-5	TRBD2	-	AGGSQTSGGGETQY
TRBJ2-1	TRBV5-1	-	few	ASSLTTGKSSYNEQF
TRBJ2-7	TRBV10-3	-	many	AISEDERYEQY
TRBJ2-3	TRBV7-9	-	few	ASGGLSTDTQY
TRBJ2-5	TRBV28	-	few	ASSLFGGALETQY
TRBJ2-3	TRBV4-1	TRBD2	few	ASSQEEAGGLTDTQY
TRBJ2-1	TRBV9	TRBD2	few	ASSVEGLAGWEQF
TRBJ1-4	TRBV7-2	-	-	ASSSLDRDEKLF
TRBJ2-1	TRBV28	-	-	ASSLPGTLGNEQF
TRBJ1-2	TRBV7-6	TRBD1	-	ASSPGRGHGYT
TRBJ1-5	TRBV21-1	-	-	ASSKVLDRGTYSNQPQH
TRBJ2-7	TRBV30	TRBD2	many	AWRDSGNTYEQY
TRBJ2-7	TRBV12-3/TRBV12-4	TRBD1	-	ASSRPGQGNNEQY
TRBJ2-5	TRBV29-1	-	many	SAMYGEQY
TRBJ1-2	TRBV2	-	-	ASSEASSFNYGYT
TRBJ2-5	TRBV11-2	TRBD1	-	ASSSIRDSLTSTAYERY
TRBJ2-1	TRBV27	TRBD2	few	ASSLAGGFNEQF
TRBJ2-7	TRBV5-5	TRBD1	-	ASSFLTGTGSSSYEQY
TRBJ2-6	TRBV5-1	-	few	ASSLYASGANVLT
TRBJ2-5	TRBV5-4	-	-	ASSTAGRRTYETQY
TRBJ1-5	TRBV2	TRBD1	few	ASSEKTRGNQPQH
TRBJ1-5	TRBV30	-	-	AWAGVYSNQPQH
TRBJ2-3	TRBV24-1	TRBD2	-	ATSDLGTSGGADTQD
TRBJ1-4	TRBV18	TRBD1	-	ASSPPDRGSEKRF
TRBJ2-3	TRBV9	TRBD2	-	ASSYHGGSGGVADTQY
TRBJ2-5	TRBV7-2	-	-	ASSSEGPIPESQY
TRBJ2-5	TRBV11-3	-	many	ASSLPSGGQETQY
-	TRBV19	-	-	ASSNDGGTKQTQY
TRBJ2-3	TRBV9	TRBD1	few	ASSLRTGGSHTQY